A selection of T cell receptor beta chains follows, all from one sample in a study of cytomegalovirus exposure and HLA in healthy donors. Assay: immunoSEQ multiplex PCR; the TCRdb copy retains only in-frame clones and omits some. The sample yields 150,000 or so clones, just over 75% seen once. Sequenced sample: PBMCs. The source is a middle-aged man in good health and CMV-seronegative. Each CDR3 is given without its conserved first and last residue. Fields, in order: CDR3 protein, V gene, J gene.

CDR3: ASSDQGQGNYGYT
V: TRBV18
J: TRBJ1-2

CDR3: ASSHKSSTQY
V: TRBV6-5
J: TRBJ2-5

CDR3: ASSLAHLRTDTQY
V: TRBV5-1
J: TRBJ2-3

CDR3: ASSSGQGDTQY
V: TRBV7-8
J: TRBJ2-3

CDR3: ASSLGGGGTDTQY
V: TRBV5-6
J: TRBJ2-3

CDR3: AISEAQDTQY
V: TRBV10-3
J: TRBJ2-3

CDR3: ASSNAAGTGYSYEQF
V: TRBV19
J: TRBJ2-1

CDR3: ASRPGTTLYNEQF
V: TRBV7-2
J: TRBJ2-1

CDR3: ASSPPGTWGDTIY
V: TRBV18
J: TRBJ1-3

CDR3: ASSFELVHTEAF
V: TRBV5-1
J: TRBJ1-1

CDR3: ASSLSGTSEQY
V: TRBV7-3
J: TRBJ2-7

CDR3: ASSPRSGDKYEQY
V: TRBV27
J: TRBJ2-7

CDR3: ASRASRVTRSEQY
V: TRBV6-6
J: TRBJ2-7

CDR3: ASSLGGQGSEKLF
V: TRBV5-4
J: TRBJ1-4

CDR3: ASSPRVAEYNEQF
V: TRBV5-1
J: TRBJ2-1

CDR3: ASSDSGTRSGRTQY
V: TRBV25-1
J: TRBJ2-3

CDR3: ASSSIGAREQY
V: TRBV7-2
J: TRBJ2-7

CDR3: ASSSKEASYYGYT
V: TRBV5-1
J: TRBJ1-2

CDR3: ASSPTGLQETQY
V: TRBV18
J: TRBJ2-5

CDR3: AIKASGRGYTDTQY
V: TRBV10-3
J: TRBJ2-3

CDR3: ASSLGQANYGYT
V: TRBV9
J: TRBJ1-2

CDR3: SAQQEFNYGYT
V: TRBV29-1
J: TRBJ1-2

CDR3: ASSLTTGTGQYT
V: TRBV7-3
J: TRBJ1-2

CDR3: ASSQGQGSTEAF
V: TRBV7-6
J: TRBJ1-1

CDR3: AGKTAEAF
V: TRBV30
J: TRBJ1-1

CDR3: ASSLAGGNNEQF
V: TRBV7-2
J: TRBJ2-1

CDR3: ASSIDPRPNEQF
V: TRBV19
J: TRBJ2-1

CDR3: ASSRTGFYEQY
V: TRBV11-2
J: -

CDR3: ASSTGGRAEAF
V: TRBV2
J: TRBJ1-1

CDR3: ASSSGIYEKLF
V: TRBV5-1
J: TRBJ1-4

CDR3: AISGGVGKGYT
V: TRBV10-3
J: TRBJ1-2

CDR3: ASSTRDRGFEAF
V: TRBV19
J: TRBJ1-1